Below, one T cell receptor (beta chain) is given with its context. Original data processing: Reference gene primer amplification gave estimated nucleated cell counts. The data were produced by immunoSEQ multiplex PCR, yet TCRdb's version contains in-frame clones alone and is incomplete. V and J calls and clone size are given by that table; D and trimming were obtained from the DNA. The sample includes approximately 160,000 clones, roughly 80% of them seen just once. The data are from a study of blood T cell repertoires in COVID-19. Study context: There were acute and convalescent COVID-19 samples, and they came from the United States, Italy and Spain. PBMCs, B-cell-depleted T cells, or T cells were the source of the cDNA or gDNA that made up the material.

Germline values: CDR1 SGDLS, CDR2 YYNGEE. J lost 0 bases, V lost 4 bases, and 7 bases had no gene match. The CDR3 runs 17 residues. The source of this sequence is a man aged 55-75 years with acute or convalescent COVID-19. This sequence joins TRBV9 and TRBJ2-6, with TRBD1 identical over 7 bases. Material: peripheral blood. CDR3 loop: CASSIGTADSGANVLTF. CDR3 DNA: TGTGCCAGCAGCATAGGGACAGCTGACTCTGGGGCCAACGTCCTGACTTTC.